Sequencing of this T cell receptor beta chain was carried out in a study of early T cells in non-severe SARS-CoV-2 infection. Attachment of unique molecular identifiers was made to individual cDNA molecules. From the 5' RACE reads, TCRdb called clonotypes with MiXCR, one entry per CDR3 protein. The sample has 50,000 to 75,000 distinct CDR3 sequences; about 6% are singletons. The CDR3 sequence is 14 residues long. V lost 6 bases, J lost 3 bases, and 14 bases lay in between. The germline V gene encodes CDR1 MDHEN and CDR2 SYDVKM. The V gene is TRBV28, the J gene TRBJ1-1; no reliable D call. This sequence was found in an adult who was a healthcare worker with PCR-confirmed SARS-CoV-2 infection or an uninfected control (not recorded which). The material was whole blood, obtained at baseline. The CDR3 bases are TGTGCCAGCAGACACAGCAATCCGGACACTGAAGCTTTCTTT. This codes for CASRHSNPDTEAFF.